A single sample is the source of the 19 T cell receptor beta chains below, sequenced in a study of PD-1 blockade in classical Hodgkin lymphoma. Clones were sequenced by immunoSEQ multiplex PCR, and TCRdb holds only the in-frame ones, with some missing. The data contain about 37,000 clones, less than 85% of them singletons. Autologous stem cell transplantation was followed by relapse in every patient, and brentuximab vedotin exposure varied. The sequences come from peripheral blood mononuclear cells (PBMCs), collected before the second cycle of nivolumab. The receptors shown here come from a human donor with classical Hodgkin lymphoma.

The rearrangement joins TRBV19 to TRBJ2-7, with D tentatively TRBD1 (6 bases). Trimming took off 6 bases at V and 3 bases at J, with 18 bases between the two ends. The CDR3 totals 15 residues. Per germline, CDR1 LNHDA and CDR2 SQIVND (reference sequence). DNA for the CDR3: TGTGCCAGTAGAGTTCAGGGGATGGAACTCTACGAGCAGTACTTC. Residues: CASRVQGMELYEQYF.

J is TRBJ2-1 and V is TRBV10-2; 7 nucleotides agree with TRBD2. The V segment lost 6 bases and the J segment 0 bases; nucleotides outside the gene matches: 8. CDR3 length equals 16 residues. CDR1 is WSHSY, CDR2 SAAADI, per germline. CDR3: CASRQAAGSSYNEQFF. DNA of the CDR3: TGCGCCAGCAGGCAGGCAGCGGGGAGCTCCTACAATGAGCAGTTCTTC.

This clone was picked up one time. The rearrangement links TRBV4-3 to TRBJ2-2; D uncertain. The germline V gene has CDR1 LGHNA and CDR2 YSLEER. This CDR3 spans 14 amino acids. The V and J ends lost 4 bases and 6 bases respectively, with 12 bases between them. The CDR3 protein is CASSPARLAGELFF. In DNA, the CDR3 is TGCGCCAGCAGCCCCGCCCGTCTAGCCGGGGAGCTGTTTTTT.

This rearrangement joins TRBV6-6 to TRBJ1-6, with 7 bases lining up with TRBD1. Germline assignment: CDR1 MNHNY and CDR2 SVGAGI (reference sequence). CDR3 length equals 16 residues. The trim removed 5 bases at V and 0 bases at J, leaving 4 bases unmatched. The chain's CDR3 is CASSPDRSSYNSPLHF. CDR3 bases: TGTGCCAGCAGTCCGGACAGGAGCTCCTATAATTCACCCCTCCACTTT.

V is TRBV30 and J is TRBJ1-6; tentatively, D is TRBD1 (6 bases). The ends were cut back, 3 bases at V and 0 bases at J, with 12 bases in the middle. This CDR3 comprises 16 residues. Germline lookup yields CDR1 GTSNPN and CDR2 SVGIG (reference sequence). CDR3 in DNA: TGTGCCTGGAGGGGGGCGGGGAGCTCCTATAATTCACCCCTCCACTTT. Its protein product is CAWRGAGSSYNSPLHF.

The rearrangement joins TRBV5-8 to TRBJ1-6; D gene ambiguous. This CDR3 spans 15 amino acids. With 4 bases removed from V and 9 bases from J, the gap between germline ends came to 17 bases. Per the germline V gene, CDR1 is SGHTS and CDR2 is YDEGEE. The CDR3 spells CASSEGLELGSPLHF. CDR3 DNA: TGTGCCAGCAGCGAGGGTTTGGAATTAGGTTCACCCCTCCACTTT.

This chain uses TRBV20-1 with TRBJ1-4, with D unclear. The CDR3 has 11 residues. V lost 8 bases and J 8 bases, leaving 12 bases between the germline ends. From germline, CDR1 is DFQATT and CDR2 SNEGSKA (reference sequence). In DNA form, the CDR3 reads TGCAGTCCGGGCAGGTCGGAAAAACTGTTTTTT. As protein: CSPGRSEKLFF.

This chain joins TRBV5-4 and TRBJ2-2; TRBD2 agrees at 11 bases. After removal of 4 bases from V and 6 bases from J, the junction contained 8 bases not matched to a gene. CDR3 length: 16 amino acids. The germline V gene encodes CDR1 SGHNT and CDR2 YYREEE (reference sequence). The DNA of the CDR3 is TGTGCCAGCAGCCAACATTATAGCGGGGGGGCCGGGGAGCTGTTTTTT. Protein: CASSQHYSGGAGELFF.

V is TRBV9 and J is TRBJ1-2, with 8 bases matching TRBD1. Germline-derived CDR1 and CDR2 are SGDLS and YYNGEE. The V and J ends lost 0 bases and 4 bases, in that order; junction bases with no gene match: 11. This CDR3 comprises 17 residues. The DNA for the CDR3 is TGTGCCAGCAGCGTAGTGGCAGGGGGCGTTCCTATCTATGGCTACACCTTC. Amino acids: CASSVVAGGVPIYGYTF. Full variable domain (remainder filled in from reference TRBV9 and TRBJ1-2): DSGVTQTPKHLITATGQRVTLRCSPRSGDLSVYWYQQSLDQGLQFLIQYYNGEERAKGNILERFSAQQFPDLHSELNLSSLELGDSALYFCASSVVAGGVPIYGYTFGSGTRLTVV.

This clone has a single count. CDR3 protein: CASSFGREGSYEQYF. The DNA of the CDR3 is TGTGCCAGCAGCTTTGGAAGGGAGGGCTCCTACGAGCAGTACTTC. This chain uses TRBV5-4 with TRBJ2-7; 7 bases are a match to TRBD2. Germline V gene lookup returns CDR1 SGHNT and CDR2 YYREEE (reference sequence). This CDR3 spans 15 amino acids. The V and J ends lost 2 bases and 0 bases, in that order; junction bases with no gene match: 5.

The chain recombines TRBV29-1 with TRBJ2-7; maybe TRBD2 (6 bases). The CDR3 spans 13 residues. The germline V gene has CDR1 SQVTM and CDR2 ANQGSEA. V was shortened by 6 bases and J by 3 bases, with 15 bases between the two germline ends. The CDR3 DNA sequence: TGCAGCGTCCGGGGCGCGGGGAACTACGAGCAGTACTTC. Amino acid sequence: CSVRGAGNYEQYF.

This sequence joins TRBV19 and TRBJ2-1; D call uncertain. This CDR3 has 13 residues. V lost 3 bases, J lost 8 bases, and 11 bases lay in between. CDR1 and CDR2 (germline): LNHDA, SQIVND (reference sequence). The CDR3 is CASSILPIDEQFF. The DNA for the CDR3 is TGTGCCAGTAGTATCCTCCCGATCGATGAGCAGTTCTTC.

CDR3 bases: TGTGCCAGCAGCTTACCAGGGACCGCGGGCGAGACCCAGTACTTC. This sequence encodes CASSLPGTAGETQYF. V is TRBV7-8 and J is TRBJ2-5; possibly TRBD1 or TRBD2 for D (5 bases each). Deletions cut 2 bases from V and 5 bases from J, with 15 bases between. The CDR3 has 15 amino acids. Germline CDR1 SGHVS, CDR2 FQNEAQ.

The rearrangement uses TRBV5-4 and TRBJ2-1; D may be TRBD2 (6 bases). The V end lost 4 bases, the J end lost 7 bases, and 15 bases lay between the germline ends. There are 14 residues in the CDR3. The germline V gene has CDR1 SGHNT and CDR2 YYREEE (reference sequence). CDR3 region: CASSPDYDGNEQFF. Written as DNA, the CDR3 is TGTGCCAGCAGCCCGGACTATGATGGGAATGAGCAGTTCTTC.

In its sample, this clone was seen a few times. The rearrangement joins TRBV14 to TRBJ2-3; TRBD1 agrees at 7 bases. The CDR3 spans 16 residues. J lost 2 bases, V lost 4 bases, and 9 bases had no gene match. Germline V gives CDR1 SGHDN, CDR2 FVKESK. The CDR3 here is CASSRRDRLFTDTQYF. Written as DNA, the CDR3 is TGTGCCAGCAGCCGCCGGGACAGACTCTTCACAGATACGCAGTATTTT.

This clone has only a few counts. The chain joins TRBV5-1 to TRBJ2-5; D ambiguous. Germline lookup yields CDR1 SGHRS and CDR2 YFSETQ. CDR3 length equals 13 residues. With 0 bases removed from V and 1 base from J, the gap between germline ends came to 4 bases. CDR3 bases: TGCGCCAGCAGCTTGGAGGGCCAAGAGACCCAGTACTTC. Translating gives CASSLEGQETQYF.

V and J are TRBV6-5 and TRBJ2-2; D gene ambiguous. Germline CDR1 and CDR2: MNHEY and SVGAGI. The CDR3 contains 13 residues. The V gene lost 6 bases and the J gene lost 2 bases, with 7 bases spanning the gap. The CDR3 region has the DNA TGTGCCAGCAGCCGGGTCAACACCGGGGAGCTGTTTTTT. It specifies CASSRVNTGELFF.

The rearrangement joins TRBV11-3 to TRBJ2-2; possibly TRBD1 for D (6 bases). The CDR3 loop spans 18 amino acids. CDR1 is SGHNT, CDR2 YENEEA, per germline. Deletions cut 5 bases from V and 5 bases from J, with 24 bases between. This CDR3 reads CASSLPHQQGKGTGELFF. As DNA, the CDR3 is TGTGCCAGCAGCCTCCCCCACCAACAGGGCAAAGGGACCGGGGAGCTGTTTTTT.

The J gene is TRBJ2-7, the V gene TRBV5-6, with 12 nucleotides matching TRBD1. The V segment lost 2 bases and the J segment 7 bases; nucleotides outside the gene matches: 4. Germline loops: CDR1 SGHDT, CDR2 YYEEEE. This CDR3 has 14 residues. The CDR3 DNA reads TGTGCCAGCAGCTTCCGGGACAGGGGGCTTGAGCAGTACTTC. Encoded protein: CASSFRDRGLEQYF.